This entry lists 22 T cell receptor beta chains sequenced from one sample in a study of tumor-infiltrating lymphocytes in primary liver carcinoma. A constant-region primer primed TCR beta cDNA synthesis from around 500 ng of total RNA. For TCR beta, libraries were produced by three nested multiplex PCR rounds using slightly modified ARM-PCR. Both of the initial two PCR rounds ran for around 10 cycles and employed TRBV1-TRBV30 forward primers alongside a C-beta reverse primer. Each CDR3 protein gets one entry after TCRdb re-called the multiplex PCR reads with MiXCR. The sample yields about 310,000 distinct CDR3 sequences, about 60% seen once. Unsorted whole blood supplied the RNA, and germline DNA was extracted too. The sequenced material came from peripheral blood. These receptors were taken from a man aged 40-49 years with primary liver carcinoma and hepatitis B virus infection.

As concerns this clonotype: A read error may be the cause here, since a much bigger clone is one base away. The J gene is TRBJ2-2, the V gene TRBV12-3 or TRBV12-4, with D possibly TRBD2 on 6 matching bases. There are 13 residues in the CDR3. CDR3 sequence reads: CVSSPRESGELFF. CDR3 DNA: TGTGTCAGCAGCCCCCGGGAGTCCGGGGAGCTGTTTTTT.

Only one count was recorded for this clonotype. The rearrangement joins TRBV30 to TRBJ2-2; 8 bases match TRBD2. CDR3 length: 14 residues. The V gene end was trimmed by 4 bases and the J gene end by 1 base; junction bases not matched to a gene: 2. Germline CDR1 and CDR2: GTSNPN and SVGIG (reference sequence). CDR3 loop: CAWKTSENTGELFF. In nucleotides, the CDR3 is TGTGCCTGGAAGACTAGCGAGAACACCGGGGAGCTGTTTTTT.

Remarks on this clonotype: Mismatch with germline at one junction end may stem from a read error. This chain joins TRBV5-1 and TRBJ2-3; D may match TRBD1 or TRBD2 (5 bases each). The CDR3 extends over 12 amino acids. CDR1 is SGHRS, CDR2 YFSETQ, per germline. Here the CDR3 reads CASGNQGDTQCF. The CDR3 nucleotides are TGCGCCAGCGGAAACCAGGGAGATACGCAGTGTTTT.

In DNA, the CDR3 is TGTGCCAGCCGTGAACTAGCGGGAGGGTACGAGCAGTACTTC. This codes for CASRELAGGYEQYF. J is TRBJ2-7 and V is TRBV9, with 13 bases lining up with TRBD2. Germline assignment: CDR1 SGDLS and CDR2 YYNGEE. CDR3 length equals 14 residues. J lost 4 bases, V lost 7 bases, and 5 bases had no gene match.

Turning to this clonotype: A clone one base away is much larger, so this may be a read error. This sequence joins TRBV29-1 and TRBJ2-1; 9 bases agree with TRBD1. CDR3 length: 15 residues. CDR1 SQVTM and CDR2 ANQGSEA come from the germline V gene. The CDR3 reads CSVDQDRGWDNEQLF. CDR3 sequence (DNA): TGCAGCGTTGATCAGGACAGGGGTTGGGACAATGAGCAGCTCTTC.

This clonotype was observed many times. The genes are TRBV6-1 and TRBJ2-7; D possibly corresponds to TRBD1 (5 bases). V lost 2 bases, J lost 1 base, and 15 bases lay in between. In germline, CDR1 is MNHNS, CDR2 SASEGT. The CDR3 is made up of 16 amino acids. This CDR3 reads CASSEFRDSQSYEQYF. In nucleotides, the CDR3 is TGTGCCAGCAGTGAATTCCGCGACAGTCAATCCTACGAGCAGTACTTC.

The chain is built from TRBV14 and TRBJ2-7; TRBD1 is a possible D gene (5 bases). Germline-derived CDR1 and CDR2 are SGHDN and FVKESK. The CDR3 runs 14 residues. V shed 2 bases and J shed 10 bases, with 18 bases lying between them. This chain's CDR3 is CASSQLDSTSDQYF. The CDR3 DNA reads TGTGCCAGCAGCCAACTCGACAGTACAAGCGATCAGTACTTC. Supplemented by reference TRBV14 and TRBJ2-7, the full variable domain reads EAGVTQFPSHSVIEKGQTVTLRCDPISGHDNLYWYRRVMGKEIKFLLHFVKESKQDESGMPNNRFLAERTGGTYSTLKVQPAELEDSGVYFCASSQLDSTSDQYFGPGTRLTVT.

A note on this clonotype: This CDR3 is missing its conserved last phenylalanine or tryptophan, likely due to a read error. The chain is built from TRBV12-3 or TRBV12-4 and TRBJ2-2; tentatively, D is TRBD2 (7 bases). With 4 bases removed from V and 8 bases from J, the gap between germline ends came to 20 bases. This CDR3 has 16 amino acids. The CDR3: CASSSRGGAVKGELFL. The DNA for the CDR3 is TGTGCCAGCAGTTCTCGAGGGGGGGCCGTAAAAGGGGAGCTGTTTTTA.

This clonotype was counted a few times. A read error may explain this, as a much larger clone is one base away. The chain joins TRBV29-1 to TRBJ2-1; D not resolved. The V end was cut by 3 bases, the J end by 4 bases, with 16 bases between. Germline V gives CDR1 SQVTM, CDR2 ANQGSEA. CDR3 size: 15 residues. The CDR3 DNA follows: TGCAGCGTTGACGGTACCCCGGAAGGTTACAATGAGCAGTTCTTC. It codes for CSVDGTPEGYNEQFF.

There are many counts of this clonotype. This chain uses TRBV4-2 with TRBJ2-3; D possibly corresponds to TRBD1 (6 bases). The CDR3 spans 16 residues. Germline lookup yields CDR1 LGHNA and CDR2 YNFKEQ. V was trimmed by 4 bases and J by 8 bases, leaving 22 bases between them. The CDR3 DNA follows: TGTGCCAGCAGCCCTCAAGAGCCAGGGGAAGGGGGTACGCAGTATTTT. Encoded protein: CASSPQEPGEGGTQYF.

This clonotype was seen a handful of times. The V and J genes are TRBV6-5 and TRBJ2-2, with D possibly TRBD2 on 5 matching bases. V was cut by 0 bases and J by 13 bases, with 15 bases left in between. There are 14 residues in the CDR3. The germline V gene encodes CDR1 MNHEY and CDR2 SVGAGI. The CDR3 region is CASSYSRKWERLFF. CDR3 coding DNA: TGTGCCAGCAGTTACTCGAGGAAATGGGAGAGGCTGTTTTTT.

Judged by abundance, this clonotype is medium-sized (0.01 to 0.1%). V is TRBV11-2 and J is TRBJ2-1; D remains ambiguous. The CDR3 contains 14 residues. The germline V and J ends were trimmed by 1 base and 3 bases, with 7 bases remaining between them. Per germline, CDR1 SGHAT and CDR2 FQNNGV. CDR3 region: CASSLGRYYNEQFF. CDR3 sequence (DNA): TGTGCCAGCAGCTTAGGGCGCTACTACAATGAGCAGTTCTTC.

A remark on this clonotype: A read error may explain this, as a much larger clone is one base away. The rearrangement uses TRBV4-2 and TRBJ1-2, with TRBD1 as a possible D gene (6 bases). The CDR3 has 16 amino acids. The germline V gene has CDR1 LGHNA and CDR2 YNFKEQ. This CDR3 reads CTSSQGGAGANYGYTF. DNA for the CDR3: TGTACCAGCAGCCAAGGGGGAGCAGGAGCTAACTATGGCTACACCTTC.

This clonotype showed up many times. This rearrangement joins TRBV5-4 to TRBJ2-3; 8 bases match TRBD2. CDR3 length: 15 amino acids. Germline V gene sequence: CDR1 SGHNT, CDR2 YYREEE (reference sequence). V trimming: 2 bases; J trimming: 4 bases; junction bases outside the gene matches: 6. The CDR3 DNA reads TGTGCCAGCAGCTTAGGGACGGGAGGGCCAGATACGCAGTATTTT. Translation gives CASSLGTGGPDTQYF.

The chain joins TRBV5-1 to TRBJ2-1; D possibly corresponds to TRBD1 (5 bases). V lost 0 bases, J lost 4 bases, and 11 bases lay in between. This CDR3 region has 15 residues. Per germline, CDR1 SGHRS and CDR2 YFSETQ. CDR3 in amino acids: CASSLVTDLYNEQFF. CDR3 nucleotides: TGCGCCAGCAGCTTGGTGACAGACTTATACAATGAGCAGTTCTTC. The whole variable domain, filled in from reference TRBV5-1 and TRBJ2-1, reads KAGVTQTPRYLIKTRGQQVTLSCSPISGHRSVSWYQQTPGQGLQFLFEYFSETQRNKGNFPGRFSGRQFSNSRSEMNVSTLELGDSALYLCASSLVTDLYNEQFFGPGTRLTVL.

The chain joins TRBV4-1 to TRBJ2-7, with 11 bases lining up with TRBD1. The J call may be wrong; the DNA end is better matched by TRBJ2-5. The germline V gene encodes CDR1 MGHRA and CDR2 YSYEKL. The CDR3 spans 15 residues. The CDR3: CASSQTGTGGETQYF. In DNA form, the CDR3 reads TGCGCCAGCAGCCAGACCGGGACAGGGGGTGAGACCCAGTACTTC.

The CDR3 DNA reads as TGTGCCAGCAGCAAAAAAGGGGGGAAGGACAAAATATTTTACGAGCAGTACTTC. This sequence encodes CASSKKGGKDKIFYEQYF. The rearrangement joins TRBV21-1 to TRBJ2-7; the tabulated D call, TRBD1, remains unverified against the DNA. TRBV21-1 has pseudogene status. CDR3 size: 18 residues.

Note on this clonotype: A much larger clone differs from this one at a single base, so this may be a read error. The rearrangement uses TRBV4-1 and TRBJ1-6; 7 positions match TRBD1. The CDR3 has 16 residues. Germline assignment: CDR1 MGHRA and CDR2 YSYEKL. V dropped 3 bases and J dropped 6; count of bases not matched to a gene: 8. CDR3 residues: CASSQTGSKPNSPLHF. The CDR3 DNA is TGCGCCAGCAGCCAGACAGGGTCAAAGCCTAATTCACCCCTCCACTTT.

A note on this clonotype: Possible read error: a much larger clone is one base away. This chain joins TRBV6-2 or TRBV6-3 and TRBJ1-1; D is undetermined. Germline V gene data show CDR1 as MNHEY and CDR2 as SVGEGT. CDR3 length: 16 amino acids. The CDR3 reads CTSRDTLRALRAEAFF. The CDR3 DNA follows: TGTACCAGCAGAGATACGTTGAGGGCTCTTAGGGCTGAAGCTTTCTTT.

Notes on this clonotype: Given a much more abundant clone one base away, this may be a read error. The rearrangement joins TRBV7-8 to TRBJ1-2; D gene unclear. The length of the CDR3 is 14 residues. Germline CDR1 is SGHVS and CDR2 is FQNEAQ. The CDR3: CVSSTRSGNYGYTF. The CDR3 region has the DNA TGTGTCAGCAGCACCCGAAGCGGTAACTATGGCTACACCTTC.

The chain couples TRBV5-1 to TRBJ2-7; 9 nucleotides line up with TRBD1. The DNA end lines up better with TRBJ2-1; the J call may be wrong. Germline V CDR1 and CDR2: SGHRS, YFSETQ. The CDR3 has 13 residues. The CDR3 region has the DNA TGCGCCAGCAGCTTGAGCCGGACAGGGGAACAGTTCTTC. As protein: CASSLSRTGEQFF.

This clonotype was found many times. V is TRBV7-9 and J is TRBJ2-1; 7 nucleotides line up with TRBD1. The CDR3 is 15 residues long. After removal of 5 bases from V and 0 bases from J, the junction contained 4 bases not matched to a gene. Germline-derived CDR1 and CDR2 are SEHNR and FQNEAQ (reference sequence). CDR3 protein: CASSETGTSYNEQFF. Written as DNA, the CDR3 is TGTGCCAGCAGCGAGACAGGGACCTCCTACAATGAGCAGTTCTTC.